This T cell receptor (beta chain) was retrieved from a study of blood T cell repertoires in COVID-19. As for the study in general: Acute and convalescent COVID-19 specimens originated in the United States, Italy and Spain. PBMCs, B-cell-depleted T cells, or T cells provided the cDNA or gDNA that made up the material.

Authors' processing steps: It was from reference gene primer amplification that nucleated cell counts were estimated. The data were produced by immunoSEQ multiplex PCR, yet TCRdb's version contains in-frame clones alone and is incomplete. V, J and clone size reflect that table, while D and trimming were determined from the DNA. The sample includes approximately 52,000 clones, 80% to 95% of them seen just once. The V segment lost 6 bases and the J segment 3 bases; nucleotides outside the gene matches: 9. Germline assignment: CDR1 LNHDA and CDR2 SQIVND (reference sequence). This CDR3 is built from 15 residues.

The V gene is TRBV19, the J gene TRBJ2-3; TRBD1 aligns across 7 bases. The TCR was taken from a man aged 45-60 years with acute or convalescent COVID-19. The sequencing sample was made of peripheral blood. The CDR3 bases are TGTGCCAGTAGGGACAGGATCCATCAAACAGATACGCAGTATTTT. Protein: CASRDRIHQTDTQYF.